The next 10 T cell receptor beta chains were all read from a single sample in a study of CD8 T cells in ankylosing spondylitis. Study-wide results and limits: There was a TCR beta motif, made of several highly homologous variants, that appeared characteristic of ankylosing spondylitis blood.

These receptors lack a known antigen. Via MiXCR, TCRdb re-called the 5' RACE reads, giving one row per CDR3 protein. The sample holds a few hundred thousand distinct CDR3 sequences; 20% to 25% are singletons and the top ten take about a sixth. Material: blood, either unsorted or a sorted T cell fraction (not recorded which). All receptors come from a male donor with ankylosing spondylitis.

This clonotype was seen a single time. The chain is built from TRBV4-3 and TRBJ2-2; the match to TRBD2 covers 8 bases. J lost 4 bases, V lost 4 bases, and 11 bases had no gene match. The germline V gene encodes CDR1 LGHNA and CDR2 YSLEER. CDR3 size: 17 residues. CDR3 protein: CASSRSMGTRVTGELFF. CDR3 DNA: TGCGCCAGCAGCCGGTCGATGGGGACTAGAGTCACCGGGGAGCTGTTTTTT.

The chain combines TRBV3-1 with TRBJ2-1, with TRBD2 matching 10 bases. The CDR3 spans 13 residues. In germline, CDR1 is LGHDT, CDR2 YNNKEL (reference sequence). V lost 10 bases to trimming and J lost 6 bases; unmatched junction nucleotides: 6. In nucleotides, the CDR3 is TGTGCCACCAAGCGGGAGGGCCCCAATGAGCAGTTCTTC. Translating it yields CATKREGPNEQFF.

The gene calls are TRBV6-2 or TRBV6-3 and TRBJ2-2; TRBD1 might be the D (6 bases). The germline CDR1 and CDR2 sequences are MNHEY and SVGEGT. The length of the CDR3 is 21 residues. The V end was cut by 5 bases, the J end by 0 bases, with 28 bases between. CDR3 in amino acids: CASSRRTAEWGSTANTGELFF. The CDR3 DNA reads as TGTGCCAGCAGTAGGAGGACAGCTGAGTGGGGGAGTACCGCGAACACCGGGGAGCTGTTTTTT.

This clonotype was seen only a few times. CDR3 nucleotide sequence: TGTGCCAGCACGACCGGGACTAGCGATCGTGAGCAGTTCTTC. Translation gives CASTTGTSDREQFF. The gene calls are TRBV12-3 or TRBV12-4 and TRBJ2-1; 10 nucleotides match TRBD2. The CDR3 sequence is 14 residues long. V gave up 7 bases and J gave up 9 bases; unmatched junction bases: 9.

The V call is TRBV20-1, the J call TRBJ1-1, with TRBD1 as a possible D gene (6 bases). Trimming stripped 6 bases from V and 4 bases from J, with 15 bases between. CDR3 size: 13 residues. Per the germline V gene, CDR1 is DFQATT and CDR2 is SNEGSKA (reference sequence). As DNA, the CDR3 is TGCAGTGCCCCAAGGGGAGGGGGCACTGAAGCTTTCTTT. Encoded protein: CSAPRGGGTEAFF.

The chain has TRBV12-3 or TRBV12-4 and TRBJ2-7; no clear D. This CDR3 is built from 12 residues. V was shortened by 5 bases and J by 13 bases, with 18 bases between the two germline ends. CDR3 sequence reads: CASSRLRRRPYF. The CDR3 DNA reads as TGTGCCAGCAGTCGGCTCAGGAGAAGACCTTACTTC.

This sequence joins TRBV9 and TRBJ1-2; maybe TRBD1 (6 bases). Germline V lookup: CDR1 SGDLS, CDR2 YYNGEE. V was trimmed by 2 bases and J by 4 bases, leaving 15 bases between them. This CDR3 is built from 15 residues. The CDR3 bases are TGTGCCAGCAGCGTGGAGTGGGGGCCCTCCTATGGCTACACCTTC. Encoded protein: CASSVEWGPSYGYTF. Filled out from reference TRBV9 and TRBJ1-2, the complete variable domain reads DSGVTQTPKHLITATGQRVTLRCSPRSGDLSVYWYQQSLDQGLQFLIQYYNGEERAKGNILERFSAQQFPDLHSELNLSSLELGDSALYFCASSVEWGPSYGYTFGSGTRLTVV.

The chain is built from TRBV7-9 and TRBJ2-1, with 10 positions matching TRBD1. CDR3 size: 15 residues. V dropped 2 bases and J dropped 6; count of bases not matched to a gene: 4. Per germline, CDR1 SEHNR and CDR2 FQNEAQ (reference sequence). The CDR3 DNA is TGTGCCAGCAGCTTATCCGGGACAGGGGTCAATGAGCAGTTCTTC. Amino acid sequence: CASSLSGTGVNEQFF. The variable domain in full, with the rest retrieved from reference TRBV7-9 and TRBJ2-1, is DTGVSQNPRHKITKRGQNVTFRCDPISEHNRLYWYRQTLGQGPEFLTYFQNEAQLEKSRLLSDRFSAERPKGSFSTLEIQRTEQGDSAMYLCASSLSGTGVNEQFFGPGTRLTVL.

V usage is TRBV5-1 and J usage is TRBJ1-1; 8 nucleotides match TRBD1. Germline V gene lookup returns CDR1 SGHRS and CDR2 YFSETQ. The CDR3 contains 17 residues. V shed 0 bases and J 0 bases; nucleotides not matched to a gene: 7. The CDR3 reads CASSLGGGQGLNTEAFF. As DNA, the CDR3 is TGCGCCAGCAGCTTGGGCGGCGGACAGGGCTTGAACACTGAAGCTTTCTTT.

This clonotype occurred a few times. CDR3 region: CASSYRQGNNEQFF. The CDR3 nucleotides read TGTGCCAGCAGTTACCGCCAGGGAAACAATGAGCAGTTCTTC. The rearrangement links TRBV6-5 to TRBJ2-1; possible D gene TRBD1, 5 bases. V was shortened by 2 bases and J by 5 bases, with 10 bases between the two germline ends. Germline CDR1 and CDR2: MNHEY and SVGAGI. The CDR3 runs to 14 residues.